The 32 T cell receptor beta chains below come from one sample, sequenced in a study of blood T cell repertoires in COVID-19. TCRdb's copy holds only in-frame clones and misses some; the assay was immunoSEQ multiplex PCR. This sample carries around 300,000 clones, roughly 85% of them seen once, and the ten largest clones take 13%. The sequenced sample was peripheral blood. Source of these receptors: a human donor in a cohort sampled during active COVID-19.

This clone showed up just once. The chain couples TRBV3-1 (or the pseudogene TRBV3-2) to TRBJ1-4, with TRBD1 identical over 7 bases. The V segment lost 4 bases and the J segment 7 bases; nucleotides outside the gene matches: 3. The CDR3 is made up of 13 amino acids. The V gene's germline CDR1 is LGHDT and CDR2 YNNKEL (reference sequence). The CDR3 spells CASSPGGVEKLFF. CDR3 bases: TGTGCCAGCAGCCCAGGGGGTGTTGAAAAACTGTTTTTT.

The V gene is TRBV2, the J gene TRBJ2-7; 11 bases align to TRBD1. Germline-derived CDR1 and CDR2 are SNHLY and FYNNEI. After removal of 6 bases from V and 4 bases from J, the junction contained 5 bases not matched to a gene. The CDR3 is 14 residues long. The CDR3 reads CASSSDRGPYEQYF. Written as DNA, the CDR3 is TGTGCCAGCAGCTCGGACAGGGGGCCTTACGAGCAGTACTTC.

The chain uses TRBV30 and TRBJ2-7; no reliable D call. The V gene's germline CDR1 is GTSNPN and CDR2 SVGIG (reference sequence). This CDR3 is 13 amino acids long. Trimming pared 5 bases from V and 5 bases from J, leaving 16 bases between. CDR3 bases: TGTGCCTGGGCCACCGGGTTATCGAACGAGCAGTACTTC. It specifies CAWATGLSNEQYF. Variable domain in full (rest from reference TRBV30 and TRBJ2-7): SQTIHQWPATLVQPVGSPLSLECTVEGTSNPNLYWYRQAAGRGLQLLFYSVGIGQISSEVPQNLSASRPQDRQFILSSKKLLLSDSGFYLCAWATGLSNEQYFGPGTRLTVT.

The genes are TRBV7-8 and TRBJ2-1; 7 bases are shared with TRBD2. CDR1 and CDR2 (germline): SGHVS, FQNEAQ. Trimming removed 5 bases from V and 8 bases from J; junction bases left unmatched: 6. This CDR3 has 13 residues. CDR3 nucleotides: TGTGCCAGCAGCCGGACTAGATTCTATGAGCAGTTCTTC. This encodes CASSRTRFYEQFF.

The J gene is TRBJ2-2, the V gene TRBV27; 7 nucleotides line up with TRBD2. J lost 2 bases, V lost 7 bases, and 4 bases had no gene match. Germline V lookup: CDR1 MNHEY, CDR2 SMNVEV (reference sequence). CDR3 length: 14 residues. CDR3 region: CASTLAVNTGELFF. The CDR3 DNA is TGTGCCAGCACCCTAGCGGTAAACACCGGGGAGCTGTTTTTT.

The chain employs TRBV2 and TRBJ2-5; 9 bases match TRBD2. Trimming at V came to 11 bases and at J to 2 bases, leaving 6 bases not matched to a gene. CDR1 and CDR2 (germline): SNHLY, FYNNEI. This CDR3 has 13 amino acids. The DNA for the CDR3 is TGTGCCGGTGGACTAGCGAGACAAGAGACCCAGTACTTC. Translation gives CAGGLARQETQYF. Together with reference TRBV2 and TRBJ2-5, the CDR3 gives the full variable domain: EPEVTQTPSHQVTQMGQEVILRCVPISNHLYFYWYRQILGQKVEFLVSFYNNEISEKSEIFDDQFSVERPDGSNFTLKIRSTKLEDSAMYFCAGGLARQETQYFGPGTRLLVL.

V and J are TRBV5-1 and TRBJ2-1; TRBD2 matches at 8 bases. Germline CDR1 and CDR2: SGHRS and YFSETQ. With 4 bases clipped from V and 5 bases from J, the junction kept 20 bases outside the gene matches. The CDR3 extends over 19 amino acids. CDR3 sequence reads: CASSPTSHSSGRTHNEQFF. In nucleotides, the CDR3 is TGCGCCAGCAGCCCCACAAGCCACTCAAGCGGGAGAACCCACAATGAGCAGTTCTTC.

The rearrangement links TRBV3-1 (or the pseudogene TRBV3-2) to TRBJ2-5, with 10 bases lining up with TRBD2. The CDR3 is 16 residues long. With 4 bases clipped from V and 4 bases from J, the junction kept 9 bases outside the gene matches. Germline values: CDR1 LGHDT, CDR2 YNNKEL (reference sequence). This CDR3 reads CASSPRSGRGAETQYF. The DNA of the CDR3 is TGTGCCAGCAGCCCCAGAAGCGGGAGGGGGGCAGAGACCCAGTACTTC.

CDR3 sequence: CASSLMEYYGYTF. The CDR3 DNA reads TGTGCCAGCAGTCTGATGGAGTACTATGGCTACACCTTC. The chain recombines TRBV6-2 or TRBV6-3 with TRBJ1-2; D unclear. Trimming shortened V by 5 bases and J by 3 bases, and 10 bases separated the two germline ends. This CDR3 has 13 residues. The germline gives CDR1 MNHEY, CDR2 SVGEGT.

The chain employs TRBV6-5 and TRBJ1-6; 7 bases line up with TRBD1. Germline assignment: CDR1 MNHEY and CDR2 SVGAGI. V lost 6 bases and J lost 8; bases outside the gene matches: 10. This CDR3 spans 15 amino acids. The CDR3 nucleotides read TGTGCCAGCAGAGGACAGGCCGTCCTGGATTCACCCCTCCACTTT. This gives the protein CASRGQAVLDSPLHF.

The CDR3 is CASNQGGTEAFF. The CDR3 nucleotides are TGTGCCAGCAACCAGGGGGGAACTGAAGCTTTCTTT. The chain carries TRBV7-9 and TRBJ1-1; 7 bases are shared with TRBD1. Trimming removed 7 bases from V and 5 bases from J; junction bases left unmatched: 4. Germline V gives CDR1 SEHNR, CDR2 FQNEAQ (reference sequence). This CDR3 spans 12 amino acids.

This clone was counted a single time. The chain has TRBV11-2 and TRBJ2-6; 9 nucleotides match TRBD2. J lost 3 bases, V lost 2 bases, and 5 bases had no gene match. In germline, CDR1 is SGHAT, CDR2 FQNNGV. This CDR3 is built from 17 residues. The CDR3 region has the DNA TGTGCCAGCAGCTTACGCGGGGGGGCGTATGGGGCCAACGTCCTGACTTTC. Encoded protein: CASSLRGGAYGANVLTF.

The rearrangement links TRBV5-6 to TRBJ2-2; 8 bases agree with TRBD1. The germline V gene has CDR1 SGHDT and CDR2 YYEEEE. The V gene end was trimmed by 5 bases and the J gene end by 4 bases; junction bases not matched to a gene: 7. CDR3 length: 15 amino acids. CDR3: CASRRRQGITGELFF. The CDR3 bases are TGTGCCAGCAGGAGACGACAGGGGATCACCGGGGAGCTGTTTTTT.

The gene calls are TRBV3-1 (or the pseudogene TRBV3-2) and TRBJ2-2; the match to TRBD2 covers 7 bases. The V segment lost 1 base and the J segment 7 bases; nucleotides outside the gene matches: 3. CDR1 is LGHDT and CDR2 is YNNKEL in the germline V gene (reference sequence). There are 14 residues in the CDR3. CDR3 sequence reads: CASSQGLANGELFF. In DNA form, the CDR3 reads TGTGCCAGCAGCCAAGGACTAGCAAACGGGGAGCTGTTTTTT.

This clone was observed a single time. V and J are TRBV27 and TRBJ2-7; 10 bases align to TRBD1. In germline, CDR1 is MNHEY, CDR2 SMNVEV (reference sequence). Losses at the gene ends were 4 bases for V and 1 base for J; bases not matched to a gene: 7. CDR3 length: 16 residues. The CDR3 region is CASSSPRTGGSYEQYF. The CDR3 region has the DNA TGTGCCAGCAGTTCCCCCCGGACAGGGGGTTCCTACGAGCAGTACTTC.

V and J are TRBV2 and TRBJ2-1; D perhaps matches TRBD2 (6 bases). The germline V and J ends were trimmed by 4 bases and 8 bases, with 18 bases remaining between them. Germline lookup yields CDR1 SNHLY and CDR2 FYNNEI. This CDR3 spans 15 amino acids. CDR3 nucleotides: TGTGCCAGCAGTGCCGGGACTCTTGGGATCGATGAGCAGTTCTTC. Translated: CASSAGTLGIDEQFF.

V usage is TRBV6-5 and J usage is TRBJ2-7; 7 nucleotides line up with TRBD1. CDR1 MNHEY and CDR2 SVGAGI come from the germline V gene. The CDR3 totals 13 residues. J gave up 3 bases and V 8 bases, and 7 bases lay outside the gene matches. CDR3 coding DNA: TGTGCCAGCTGGGACAGCCCCTTCTACGAGCAGTACTTC. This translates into CASWDSPFYEQYF.

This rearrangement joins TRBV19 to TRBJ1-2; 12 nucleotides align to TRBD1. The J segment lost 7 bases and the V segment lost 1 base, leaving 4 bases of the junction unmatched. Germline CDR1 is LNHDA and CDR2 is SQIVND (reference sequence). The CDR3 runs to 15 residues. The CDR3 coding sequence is TGTGCCAGTAGTATAGCGGGACAGGGGGCGACTGGCTACACCTTC. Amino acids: CASSIAGQGATGYTF.

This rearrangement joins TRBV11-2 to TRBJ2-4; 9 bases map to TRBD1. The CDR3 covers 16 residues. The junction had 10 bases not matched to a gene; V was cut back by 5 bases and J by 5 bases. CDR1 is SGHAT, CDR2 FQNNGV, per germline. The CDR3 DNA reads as TGTGCCAGCAGCCCAGGGGGGACAGGGATCCAAAACATTCAGTACTTC. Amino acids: CASSPGGTGIQNIQYF.

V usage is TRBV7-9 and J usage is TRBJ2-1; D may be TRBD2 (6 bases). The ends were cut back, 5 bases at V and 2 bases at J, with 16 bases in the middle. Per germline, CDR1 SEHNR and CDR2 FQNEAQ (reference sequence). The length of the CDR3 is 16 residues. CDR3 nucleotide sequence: TGTGCCAGCAGCGACGTGGGGGACTCAGCCTACAATGAGCAGTTCTTC. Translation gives CASSDVGDSAYNEQFF.

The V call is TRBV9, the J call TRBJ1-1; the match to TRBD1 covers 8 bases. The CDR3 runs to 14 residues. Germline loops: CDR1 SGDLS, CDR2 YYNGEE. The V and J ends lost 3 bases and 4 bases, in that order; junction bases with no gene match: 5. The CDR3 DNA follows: TGTGCCAGCAGCGCCGGACAGGGTCGCACTGAAGCTTTCTTT. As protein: CASSAGQGRTEAFF.

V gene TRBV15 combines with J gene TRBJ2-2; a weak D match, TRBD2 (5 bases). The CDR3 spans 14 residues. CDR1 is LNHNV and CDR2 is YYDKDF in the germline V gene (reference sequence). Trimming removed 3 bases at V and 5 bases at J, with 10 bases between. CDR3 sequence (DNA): TGTGCCACCAGCAGGGACTCGGTAACCGGGGAGCTGTTTTTT. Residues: CATSRDSVTGELFF.

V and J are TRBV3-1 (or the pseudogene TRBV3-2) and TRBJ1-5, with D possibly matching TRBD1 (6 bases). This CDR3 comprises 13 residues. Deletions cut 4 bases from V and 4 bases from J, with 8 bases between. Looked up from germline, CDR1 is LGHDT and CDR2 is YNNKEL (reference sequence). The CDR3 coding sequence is TGTGCCAGCAGCCGGACAGTAAATCAGCCCCAGCATTTT. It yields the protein CASSRTVNQPQHF.

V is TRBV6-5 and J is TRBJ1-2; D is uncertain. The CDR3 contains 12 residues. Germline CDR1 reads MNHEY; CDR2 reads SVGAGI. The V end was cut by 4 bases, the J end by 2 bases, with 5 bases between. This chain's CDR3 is CASSSFNYGYTF. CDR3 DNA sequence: TGTGCCAGCAGTTCCTTCAACTATGGCTACACCTTC.

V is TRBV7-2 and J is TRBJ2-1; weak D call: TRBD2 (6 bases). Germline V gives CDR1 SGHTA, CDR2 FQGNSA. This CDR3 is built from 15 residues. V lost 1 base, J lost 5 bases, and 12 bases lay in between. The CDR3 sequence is CASSLEAGLHNEQFF. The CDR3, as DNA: TGTGCCAGCAGCTTAGAAGCGGGTCTCCACAATGAGCAGTTCTTC.

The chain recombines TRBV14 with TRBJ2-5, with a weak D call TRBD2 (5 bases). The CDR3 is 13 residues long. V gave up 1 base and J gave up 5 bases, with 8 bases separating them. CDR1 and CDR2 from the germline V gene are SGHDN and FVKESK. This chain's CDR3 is CASSQGLAETQYF. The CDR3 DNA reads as TGTGCCAGCAGCCAAGGGTTAGCGGAGACCCAGTACTTC.

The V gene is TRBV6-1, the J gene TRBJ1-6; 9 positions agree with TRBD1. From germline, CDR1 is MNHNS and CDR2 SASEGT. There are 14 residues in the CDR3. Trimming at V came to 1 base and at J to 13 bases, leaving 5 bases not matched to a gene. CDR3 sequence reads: CASSEDRGRFPLHF. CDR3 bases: TGTGCCAGCAGTGAAGACAGGGGGCGCTTCCCCCTCCACTTT.

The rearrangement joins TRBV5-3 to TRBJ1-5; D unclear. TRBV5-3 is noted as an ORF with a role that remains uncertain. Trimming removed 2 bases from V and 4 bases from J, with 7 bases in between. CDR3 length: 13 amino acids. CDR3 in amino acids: CARSFQENQPQHF. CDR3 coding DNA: TGTGCCAGAAGCTTTCAGGAAAATCAGCCCCAGCATTTT.

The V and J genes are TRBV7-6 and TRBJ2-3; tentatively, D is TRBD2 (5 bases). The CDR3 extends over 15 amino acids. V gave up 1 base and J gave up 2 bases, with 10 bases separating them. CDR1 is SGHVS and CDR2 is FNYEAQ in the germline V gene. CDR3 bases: TGTGCCAGCAGCTTAGATAGACTATCCACAGATACGCAGTATTTT. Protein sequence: CASSLDRLSTDTQYF.

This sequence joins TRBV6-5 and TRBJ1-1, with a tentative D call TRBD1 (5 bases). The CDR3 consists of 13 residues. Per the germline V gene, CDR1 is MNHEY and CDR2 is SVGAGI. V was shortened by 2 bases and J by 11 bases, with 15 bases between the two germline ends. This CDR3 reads CASSYDWGVGAFF. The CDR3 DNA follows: TGTGCCAGCAGTTACGATTGGGGGGTGGGGGCTTTCTTT.

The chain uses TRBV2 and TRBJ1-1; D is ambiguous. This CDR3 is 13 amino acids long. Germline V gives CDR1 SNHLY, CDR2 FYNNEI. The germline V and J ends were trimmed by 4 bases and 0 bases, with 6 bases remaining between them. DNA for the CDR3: TGTGCCAGCAGTGGGAGCATGAACACTGAAGCTTTCTTT. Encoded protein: CASSGSMNTEAFF.

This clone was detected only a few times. CDR3 region: CASSLVDTSTYEQYF. The DNA of the CDR3 is TGTGCCAGCAGCTTAGTGGACACATCAACCTACGAGCAGTACTTC. The chain has TRBV11-2 and TRBJ2-7; tentatively, D is TRBD1 (5 bases). The length of the CDR3 is 15 residues. Germline assignment: CDR1 SGHAT and CDR2 FQNNGV. V lost 1 base and J 2 bases, leaving 12 bases between the germline ends. Complete variable domain (other parts from reference TRBV11-2 and TRBJ2-7): EAGVAQSPRYKIIEKRQSVAFWCNPISGHATLYWYQQILGQGPKLLIQFQNNGVVDDSQLPKDRFSAERLKGVDSTLKIQPAKLEDSAVYLCASSLVDTSTYEQYFGPGTRLTVT.